Below, one T cell receptor beta chain is given with its context. Its antigen is currently unknown. One end of the junction fails to match germline, which may point to a read error. The source of the sample is a study of blood T cells in healthy people across ages. Study-level points and caveats: TCR beta diversity tracked closely with naive T cell percentage.

A J-beta primer mix and a sample-barcoded 5' primer were used in a second PCR of about 7 to 12 cycles. A 12-random-nucleotide template-switch adaptor tagged each cDNA molecule. TCRdb fed the 5' RACE reads into MiXCR, producing one record per CDR3 protein. The sample lists about 1.5 million distinct CDR3 sequences; roughly two fifths were seen once. Germline CDR1 reads MGHRA; CDR2 reads YSYEKL. This CDR3 is built from 13 residues. The J gene is TRBJ1-1, the V gene TRBV4-1; D is unresolved. This sequence originates from a woman aged 18-29 years in good health. The sample taken for sequencing was blood. The CDR3 loop is CASSWRGETEVFF. As DNA, the CDR3 is TGCGCCAGCAGCTGGCGGGGAGAAACTGAAGTTTTCTTT.